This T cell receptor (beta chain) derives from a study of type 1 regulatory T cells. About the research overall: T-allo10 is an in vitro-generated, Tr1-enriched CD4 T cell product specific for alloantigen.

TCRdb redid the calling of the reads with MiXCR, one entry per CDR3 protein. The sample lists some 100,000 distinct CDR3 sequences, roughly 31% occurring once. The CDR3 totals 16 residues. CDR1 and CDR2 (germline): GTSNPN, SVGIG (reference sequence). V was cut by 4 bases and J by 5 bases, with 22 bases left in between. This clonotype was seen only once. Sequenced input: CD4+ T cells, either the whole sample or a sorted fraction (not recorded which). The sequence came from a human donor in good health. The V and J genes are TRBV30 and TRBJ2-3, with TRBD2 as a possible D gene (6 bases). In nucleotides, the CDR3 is TGTGCCTGGATACGGGCGCGGGGATCCCTGGGAGATACGCAGTATTTT. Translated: CAWIRARGSLGDTQYF.